The clone carrying this TCR beta chain came up many times. Germline V CDR1 and CDR2: SGHAT, FQNNGV. Trimming stripped 5 bases from V and 9 bases from J, with 14 bases between. The CDR3 runs 13 residues. The data are from a study of human T cells and chemical hapten exposure. Study context: Slight differences in pooled library volume were the main source of varying TCR yields across samples.

The library attached unique molecular identifiers to individual cDNA molecules. MiXCR was run by TCRdb on the 5' RACE reads, yielding one entry per CDR3 protein. The table has 65,000 to 95,000 distinct CDR3 sequences, more than 7% seen once; the top ten hold under 3%. It was unfractionated whole blood from which total RNA was extracted. The TCR sequence derives from a male donor in good health. The rearrangement joins TRBV11-2 to TRBJ2-1, with D possibly matching TRBD2 (5 bases). CDR3 sequence (DNA): TGTGCCAGCAGCCAAGGACTGTGGGGTGAGCAGTTCTTC. This encodes CASSQGLWGEQFF.